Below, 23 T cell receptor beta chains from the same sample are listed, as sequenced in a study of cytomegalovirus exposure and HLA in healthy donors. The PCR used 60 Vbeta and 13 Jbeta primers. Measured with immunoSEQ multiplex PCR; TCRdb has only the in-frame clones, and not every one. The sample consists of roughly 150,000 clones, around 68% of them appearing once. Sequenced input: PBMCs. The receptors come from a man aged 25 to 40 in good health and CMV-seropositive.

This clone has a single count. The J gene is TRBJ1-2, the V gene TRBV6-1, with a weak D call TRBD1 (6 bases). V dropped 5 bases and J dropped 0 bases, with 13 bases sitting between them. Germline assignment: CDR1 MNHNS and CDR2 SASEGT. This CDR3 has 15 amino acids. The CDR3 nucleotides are TGTGCCAGCAGTCCTCGGACAGCGACTAACTATGGCTACACCTTC. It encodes CASSPRTATNYGYTF.

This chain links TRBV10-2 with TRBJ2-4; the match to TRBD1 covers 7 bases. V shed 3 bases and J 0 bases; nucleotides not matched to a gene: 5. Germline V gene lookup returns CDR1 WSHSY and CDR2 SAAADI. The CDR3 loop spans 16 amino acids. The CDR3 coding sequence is TGCGCCAGCAGTGATTTTAGGGGGCTAGCCAAAAACATTCAGTACTTC. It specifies CASSDFRGLAKNIQYF.

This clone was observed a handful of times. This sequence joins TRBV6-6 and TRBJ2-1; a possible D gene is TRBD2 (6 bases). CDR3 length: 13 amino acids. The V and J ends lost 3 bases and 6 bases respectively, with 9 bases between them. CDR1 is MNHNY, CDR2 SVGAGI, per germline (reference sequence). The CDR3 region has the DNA TGTGCCAGCAGTTATGGGGGGTCCAATGAGCAGTTCTTC. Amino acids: CASSYGGSNEQFF.

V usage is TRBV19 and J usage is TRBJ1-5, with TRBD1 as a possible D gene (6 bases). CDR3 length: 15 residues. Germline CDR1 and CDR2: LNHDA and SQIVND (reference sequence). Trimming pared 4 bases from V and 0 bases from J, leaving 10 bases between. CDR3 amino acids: CASSRTDTSNQPQHF. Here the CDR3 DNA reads TGTGCCAGTAGTAGGACAGATACTAGCAATCAGCCCCAGCATTTT. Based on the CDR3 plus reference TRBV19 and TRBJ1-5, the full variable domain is DGGITQSPKYLFRKEGQNVTLSCEQNLNHDAMYWYRQDPGQGLRLIYYSQIVNDFQKGDIAEGYSVSREKKESFPLTVTSAQKNPTAFYLCASSRTDTSNQPQHFGDGTRLSIL.

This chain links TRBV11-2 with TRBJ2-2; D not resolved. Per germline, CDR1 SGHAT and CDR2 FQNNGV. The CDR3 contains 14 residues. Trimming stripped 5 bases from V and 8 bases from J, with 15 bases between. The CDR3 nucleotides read TGTGCCAGCAGCCCCCTCGCCGAGCGTGGGGAGCTGTTTTTT. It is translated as CASSPLAERGELFF.

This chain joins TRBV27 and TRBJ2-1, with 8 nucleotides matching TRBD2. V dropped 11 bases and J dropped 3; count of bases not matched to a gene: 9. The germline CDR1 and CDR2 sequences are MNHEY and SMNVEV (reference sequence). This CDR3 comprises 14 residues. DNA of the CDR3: TGTGCCGCAGCGGGGGCGGGAGTCTACAATGAGCAGTTCTTC. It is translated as CAAAGAGVYNEQFF.

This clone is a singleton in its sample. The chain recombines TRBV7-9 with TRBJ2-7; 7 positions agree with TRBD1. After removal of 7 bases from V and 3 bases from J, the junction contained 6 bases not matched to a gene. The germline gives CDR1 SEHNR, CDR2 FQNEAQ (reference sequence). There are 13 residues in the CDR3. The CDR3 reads CASTRDSYYEQYF. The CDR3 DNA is TGTGCCAGCACCCGGGACAGCTACTACGAGCAGTACTTC.

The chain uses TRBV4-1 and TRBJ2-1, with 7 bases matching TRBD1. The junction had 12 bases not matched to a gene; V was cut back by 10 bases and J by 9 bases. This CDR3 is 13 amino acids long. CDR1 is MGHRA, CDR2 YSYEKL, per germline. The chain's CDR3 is CATKPGGRPEQFF. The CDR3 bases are TGCGCCACCAAACCAGGGGGTAGGCCTGAGCAGTTCTTC.

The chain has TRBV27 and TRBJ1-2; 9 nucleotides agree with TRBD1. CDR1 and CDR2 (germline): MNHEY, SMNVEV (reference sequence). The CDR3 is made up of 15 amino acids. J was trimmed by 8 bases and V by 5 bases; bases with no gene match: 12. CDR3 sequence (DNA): TGTGCCAGCAGTGGGACACAGGGGGCGTGGGACGGCTACACCTTC. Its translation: CASSGTQGAWDGYTF.

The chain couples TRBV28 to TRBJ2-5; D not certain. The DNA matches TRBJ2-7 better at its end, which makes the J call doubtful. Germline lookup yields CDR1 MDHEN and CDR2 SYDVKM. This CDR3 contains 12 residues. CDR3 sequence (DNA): TGTGCCAGCACACAGAGCTCCTACGAGCAGTACTTC. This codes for CASTQSSYEQYF.

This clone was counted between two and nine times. The CDR3 coding sequence is TGTGCCAGCAGTGTATCTCCCGATACGCAGTATTTT. Translating it yields CASSVSPDTQYF. The rearrangement uses TRBV2 and TRBJ2-3; no firm D call. CDR1 and CDR2 (germline): SNHLY, FYNNEI. V gave up 4 bases and J gave up 6 bases, with 8 bases separating them. This CDR3 region has 12 residues.

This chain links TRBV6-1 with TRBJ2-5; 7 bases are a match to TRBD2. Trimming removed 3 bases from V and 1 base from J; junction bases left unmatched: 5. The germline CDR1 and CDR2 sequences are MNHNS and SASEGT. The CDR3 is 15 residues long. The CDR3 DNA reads TGTGCCAGCAGTGATTTGGCGGGAGTCCAAGAGACCCAGTACTTC. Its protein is CASSDLAGVQETQYF.

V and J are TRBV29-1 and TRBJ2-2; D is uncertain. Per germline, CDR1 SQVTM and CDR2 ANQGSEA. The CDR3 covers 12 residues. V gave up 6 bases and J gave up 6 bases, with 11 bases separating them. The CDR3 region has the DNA TGCAGCGTCCTGATCTGGCCCGGGGAGCTGTTTTTT. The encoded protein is CSVLIWPGELFF.

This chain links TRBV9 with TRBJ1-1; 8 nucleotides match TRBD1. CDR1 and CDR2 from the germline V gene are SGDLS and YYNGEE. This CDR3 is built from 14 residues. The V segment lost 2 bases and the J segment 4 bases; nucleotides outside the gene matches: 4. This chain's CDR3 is CASSVSTGGTEAFF. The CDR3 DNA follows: TGTGCCAGCAGCGTGTCCACAGGGGGCACTGAAGCTTTCTTT. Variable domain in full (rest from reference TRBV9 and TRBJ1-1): DSGVTQTPKHLITATGQRVTLRCSPRSGDLSVYWYQQSLDQGLQFLIQYYNGEERAKGNILERFSAQQFPDLHSELNLSSLELGDSALYFCASSVSTGGTEAFFGQGTRLTVV.

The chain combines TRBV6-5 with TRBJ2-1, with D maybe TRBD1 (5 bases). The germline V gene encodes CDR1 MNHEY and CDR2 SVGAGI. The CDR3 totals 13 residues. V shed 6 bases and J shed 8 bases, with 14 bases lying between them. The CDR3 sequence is CASSDARGDEQFF. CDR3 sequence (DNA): TGTGCCAGCAGCGACGCTAGGGGCGATGAGCAGTTCTTC.

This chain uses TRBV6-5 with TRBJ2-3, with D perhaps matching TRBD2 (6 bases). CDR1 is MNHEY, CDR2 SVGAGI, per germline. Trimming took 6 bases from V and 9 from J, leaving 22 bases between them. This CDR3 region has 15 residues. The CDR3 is CASSPGTPRGSTQYF. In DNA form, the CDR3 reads TGTGCCAGCAGCCCCGGGACTCCCCGGGGATCGACGCAGTATTTT.

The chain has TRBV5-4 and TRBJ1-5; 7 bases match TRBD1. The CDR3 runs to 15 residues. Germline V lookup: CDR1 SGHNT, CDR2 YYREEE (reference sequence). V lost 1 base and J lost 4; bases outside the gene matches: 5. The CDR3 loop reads CASSLNPGGNQPQHF. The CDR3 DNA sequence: TGTGCCAGCAGCTTGAACCCAGGGGGTAATCAGCCCCAGCATTTT.

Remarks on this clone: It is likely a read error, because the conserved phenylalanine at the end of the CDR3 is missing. The CDR3 loop is CASSKYLQDYEQYL. In DNA, the CDR3 is TGTGCCAGCAGTAAATACCTACAAGACTACGAGCAGTACCTC. V gene TRBV6-5 combines with J gene TRBJ2-7; D gene ambiguous. Germline CDR1 reads MNHEY; CDR2 reads SVGAGI. The V end was cut by 5 bases, the J end by 3 bases, with 14 bases between. The CDR3 covers 14 residues.

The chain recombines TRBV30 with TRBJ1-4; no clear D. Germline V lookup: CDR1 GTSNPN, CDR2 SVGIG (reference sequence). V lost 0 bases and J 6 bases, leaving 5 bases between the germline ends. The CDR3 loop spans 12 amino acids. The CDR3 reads CAWSVGYEKLFF. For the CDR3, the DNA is TGTGCCTGGAGTGTCGGGTATGAAAAACTGTTTTTT.

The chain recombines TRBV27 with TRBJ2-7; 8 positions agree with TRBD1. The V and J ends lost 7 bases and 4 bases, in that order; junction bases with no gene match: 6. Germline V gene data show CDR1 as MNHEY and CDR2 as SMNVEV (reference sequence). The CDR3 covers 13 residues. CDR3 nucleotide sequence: TGTGCCAGCACCCCAGACAGGGGATACGAGCAGTACTTC. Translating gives CASTPDRGYEQYF.

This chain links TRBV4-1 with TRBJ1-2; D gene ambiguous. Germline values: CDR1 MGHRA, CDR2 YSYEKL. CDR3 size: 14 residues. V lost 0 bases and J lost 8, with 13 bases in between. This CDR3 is CASSQDSDGRGYTF. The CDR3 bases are TGCGCCAGCAGCCAAGATTCTGATGGGCGAGGCTACACCTTC.

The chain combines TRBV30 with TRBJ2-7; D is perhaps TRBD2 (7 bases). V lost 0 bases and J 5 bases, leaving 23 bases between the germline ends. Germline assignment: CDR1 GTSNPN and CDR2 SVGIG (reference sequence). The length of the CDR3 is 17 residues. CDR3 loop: CAWSVQGVGGRRNEQYF. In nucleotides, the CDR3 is TGTGCCTGGAGTGTACAGGGTGTTGGCGGGAGAAGAAACGAGCAGTACTTC. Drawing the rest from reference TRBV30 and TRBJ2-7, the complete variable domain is SQTIHQWPATLVQPVGSPLSLECTVEGTSNPNLYWYRQAAGRGLQLLFYSVGIGQISSEVPQNLSASRPQDRQFILSSKKLLLSDSGFYLCAWSVQGVGGRRNEQYFGPGTRLTVT.

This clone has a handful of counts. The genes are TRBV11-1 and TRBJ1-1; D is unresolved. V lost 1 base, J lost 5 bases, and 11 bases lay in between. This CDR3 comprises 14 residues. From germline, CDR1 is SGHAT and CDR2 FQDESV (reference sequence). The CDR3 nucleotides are TGTGCCAGCAGCTTAGTGGACGGCGGGACTGAAGCTTTCTTT. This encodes CASSLVDGGTEAFF.